Presented here are 15 T cell receptor beta chains from one specimen sequenced in a study of blood T cells in healthy people across ages. The second PCR ran about 6 to 11 cycles with a sample-barcoded 5' primer and J-beta primers. TCRdb passed the 5' RACE reads through MiXCR, listing each CDR3 protein once. The sample shows approximately 780,000 distinct CDR3 sequences, roughly 24% of them seen only once. Another study also made use of these data, one on T cells of mothers and their children.

Material for sequencing was blood. These receptors were collected from a boy between 5 and 17 years old in good health.

The chain joins TRBV5-1 to TRBJ2-4, with no clear D. The CDR3 extends over 16 amino acids. The germline V gene has CDR1 SGHRS and CDR2 YFSETQ. Trimming left V 0 bases short and J 3 bases short, with 13 bases between. The CDR3 DNA is TGCGCCAGCAGCTTGGATGGGGTTGCTATCAAAAACATTCAGTACTTC. Translation gives CASSLDGVAIKNIQYF.

This chain connects TRBV15 to TRBJ2-3, with D perhaps being TRBD1 or TRBD2 (5 bases each). Germline assignment: CDR1 LNHNV and CDR2 YYDKDF (reference sequence). This CDR3 spans 17 amino acids. V gave up 0 bases and J gave up 5 bases, with 18 bases separating them. CDR3 protein: CATSRDLPGPRLDTQYF. The CDR3 DNA reads TGTGCCACCAGCAGAGATCTACCGGGGCCGCGGTTAGATACGCAGTATTTT.

This clonotype was detected only a few times. The rearrangement joins TRBV28 to TRBJ2-3, with 9 bases matching TRBD2. The CDR3 runs 15 residues. Germline V gene data show CDR1 as MDHEN and CDR2 as SYDVKM. V lost 6 bases to trimming and J lost 2 bases; unmatched junction nucleotides: 6. The CDR3 DNA reads as TGTGCCAGCAGCTTAATAGCGGGGGACACAGATACGCAGTATTTT. Amino acids: CASSLIAGDTDTQYF.

The rearrangement joins TRBV4-1 to TRBJ1-2; 7 positions match TRBD1. The ends lost 3 bases at V and 2 bases at J; junction bases unmatched: 6. Looked up from germline, CDR1 is MGHRA and CDR2 is YSYEKL. CDR3 size: 15 residues. Here the CDR3 DNA reads TGCGCCAGCAGCCATCCAGGGGGAGCAAACTATGGCTACACCTTC. Translated: CASSHPGGANYGYTF.

This clonotype was picked up a small number of times. The conserved phenylalanine or tryptophan normally closing the CDR3 is absent here, so this likely arose from a read error. CDR3 DNA: TGCGCCAGCAGCCTGGTGAGCTCCTACGAGCAGTACCTC. It yields the protein CASSLVSSYEQYL. The rearrangement uses TRBV5-1 and TRBJ2-7; no reliable D call. The CDR3 extends over 13 amino acids. V dropped 4 bases and J dropped 0 bases, with 8 bases sitting between them. Germline lookup yields CDR1 SGHRS and CDR2 YFSETQ.

The chain joins TRBV7-3 to TRBJ1-4; 7 bases are shared with TRBD1. V shed 5 bases and J 4 bases; nucleotides not matched to a gene: 4. Germline V CDR1 and CDR2: SGHTA, FQGTGA. This CDR3 region has 14 residues. CDR3 in amino acids: CASSAQGGNEKLFF. In DNA form, the CDR3 reads TGTGCCAGCAGCGCCCAGGGGGGTAATGAAAAACTGTTTTTT.

The sample holds a few counts of this clonotype. This rearrangement joins TRBV5-5 to TRBJ2-6; D is perhaps TRBD1 (5 bases). V lost 3 bases and J 0 bases, leaving 16 bases between the germline ends. The CDR3 extends over 18 amino acids. Germline-derived CDR1 and CDR2 are SGHKS and YYEKEE (reference sequence). The DNA of the CDR3 is TGTGCCAGCAGCTGGCCCCAAGGGGTCCTCTCTGGGGCCAACGTCCTGACTTTC. Translated, it gives CASSWPQGVLSGANVLTF.

This clonotype showed up just a few times. The chain is built from TRBV12-3 or TRBV12-4 and TRBJ2-1; D is perhaps TRBD2 (5 bases). Trimming shortened V by 1 base and J by 0 bases, and 10 bases separated the two germline ends. The CDR3 has 16 amino acids. The CDR3 bases are TGTGCCAGCAGTTTAGAGGGAGAGAGCTCCTACAATGAGCAGTTCTTC. It yields the protein CASSLEGESSYNEQFF.

This clonotype has only a few counts. V is TRBV6-1 and J is TRBJ2-1, with 9 bases lining up with TRBD1. CDR3 size: 16 residues. Unmatched junction bases numbered 8, after V lost 5 bases and J lost 3 bases. Germline V gene data show CDR1 as MNHNS and CDR2 as SASEGT. The CDR3 bases are TGTGCCAGCAGTCGCGCCGGGACAGGGCACTACAATGAGCAGTTCTTC. Its protein product is CASSRAGTGHYNEQFF.

V and J are TRBV20-1 and TRBJ1-2; 7 nucleotides match TRBD1. V was pared by 6 bases and J by 1 base, with 8 bases of the junction left unmatched. The CDR3 is 14 amino acids. CDR1 is DFQATT and CDR2 is SNEGSKA in the germline V gene (reference sequence). The CDR3 spells CSATGTGDNYGYTF. CDR3 in DNA: TGCAGTGCGACCGGAACAGGGGATAACTATGGCTACACCTTC.

The J gene is TRBJ2-3, the V gene TRBV2; D may be TRBD2 (7 bases). CDR1 and CDR2 from the germline V gene are SNHLY and FYNNEI. This CDR3 is 14 amino acids long. The V gene lost 5 bases and the J gene lost 14 bases, with 23 bases spanning the gap. The CDR3 sequence is CASSWGGQAARWYF. The CDR3, as DNA: TGTGCCAGCAGTTGGGGGGGGCAGGCGGCGAGGTGGTATTTT. Full variable domain (remainder filled in from reference TRBV2 and TRBJ2-3): EPEVTQTPSHQVTQMGQEVILRCVPISNHLYFYWYRQILGQKVEFLVSFYNNEISEKSEIFDDQFSVERPDGSNFTLKIRSTKLEDSAMYFCASSWGGQAARWYFGPGTRLTVL.

This clonotype was detected a few times. V usage is TRBV30 and J usage is TRBJ1-1, with a weak D call TRBD1 (6 bases). Trimming pared 1 base from V and 11 bases from J, leaving 20 bases between. The germline V gene encodes CDR1 GTSNPN and CDR2 SVGIG (reference sequence). The CDR3 loop spans 14 amino acids. The CDR3 DNA follows: TGTGCCTGGAGTGGAAACAGGGACCCCTCGAGGGCTTTCTTT. Protein product: CAWSGNRDPSRAFF.

This chain uses TRBV4-1 with TRBJ2-3, with 12 bases that match TRBD2. V trimming: 4 bases; J trimming: 6 bases; junction bases outside the gene matches: 11. The CDR3 is 17 amino acids. Per germline, CDR1 MGHRA and CDR2 YSYEKL. The CDR3 DNA follows: TGCGCCAGCAGCCCCCGGCGACTAGCGGGGGCGGTGGATACGCAGTATTTT. It codes for CASSPRRLAGAVDTQYF.

The CDR3 protein is CASSPAWLGGNTIYF. The CDR3 DNA is TGTGCCAGCAGTCCCGCTTGGCTGGGTGGAAACACCATATATTTT. The chain uses TRBV7-2 and TRBJ1-3; D gene ambiguous. The V and J ends lost 6 bases and 3 bases respectively, with 15 bases between them. This CDR3 is built from 15 residues. Germline V lookup: CDR1 SGHTA, CDR2 FQGNSA. The complete variable domain, with remaining parts taken from reference TRBV7-2 and TRBJ1-3, reads GAGVSQSPSNKVTEKGKDVELRCDPISGHTALYWYRQSLGQGLEFLIYFQGNSAPDKSGLPSDRFSAERTGGSVSTLTIQRTQQEDSAVYLCASSPAWLGGNTIYFGEGSWLTVV.

A few counts support this clonotype. The junction and the germline gene differ at one end; a read error may be behind it. The rearrangement uses TRBV24-1 and TRBJ1-5, with TRBD1 as a possible D gene (6 bases). There are 16 residues in the CDR3. CDR1 is KGHDR, CDR2 SFDVKD, per germline. CDR3 residues: CVTSDLGTRGNQPQHF. The CDR3 bases are TGTGTCACCAGTGATTTGGGGACAAGGGGCAATCAGCCCCAGCATTTT.